This TCR beta chain stems from a study of cytomegalovirus exposure and HLA in healthy donors (dated by TCRdb to between 2016 and 2019). For the wider study: An earlier analysis of roughly 570 of the donors reported 250 to 300 Gb of sequence data and roughly 120 million unique TCR beta sequences obtained from approximately 180 million T cells. An early release that covered 500 to 800 HLA-typed donors contained around 330 gigabases of sequencing data and tens of millions of unique TCR sequences. Of the roughly 400 genotyped donors, approximately 80% fell in the genetic ancestry cluster associated with self-reported Caucasian donors. The aim of the study was to test whether cataloging public T cell receptors could identify signatures of past pathogen exposure. The T cell repertoires of 666 subjects were profiled by immunosequencing and related to cytomegalovirus serostatus. In addition to the first cohort of roughly 670 subjects, a separate validation cohort of around 110 different subjects was used. The study combined high-throughput TCR immunosequencing, statistical association of individual TCRs with disease status, and machine learning to predict cytomegalovirus infection status. A later analysis re-analyzed previously published TCR beta repertoires from hundreds of donors and added high-resolution HLA genotyping to study TCR occurrence patterns. The later analysis used no new phenotypic data to find candidate immune exposures, relying instead on TCR beta sequences and their occurrence across donors. To decide whether each TCR beta V gene segment behaved as functional or pseudogenic, an earlier analysis of over 500 of the donors relied on high-throughput TCR beta sequencing. Alongside the repertoire data, information on donor age, sex, ethnicity and CMV serostatus was compiled. Genome-wide SNP genotypes for about 65% of the 666 donors were used in a later genetic analysis, which treated that subset as a discovery cohort. All discovery cohort repertoires had been generated using a single sequencing platform. Class I and class II HLA loci were covered by the typing at four-digit resolution. The number of typed donors differed by locus: roughly 629-640 for A, B, C, DRB1 and DQB1; 522 for DQA1; approximately 600 for DPA1; and some 450 for DPB1. Five DR-DQ haplotypes were treated as single units for association and clustering because of strong linkage in the cohort. Across 398 genotyped donors of the cohort, an average of about 250,000 unique TCR beta nucleotide sequences per donor were sequenced, and approximately 17% of those sequences were non-productive. General findings and caveats noted by the study authors: Some IMGT-functional V segments, including TRBV6-2 and TRBV6-3, could not be distinguished by the 87-base-pair reads and were therefore excluded. A few of the identified cytomegalovirus-associated TCR beta chains were confirmed in vitro to be specific for cytomegalovirus antigens. Across donors, most TCR sequences were observed very rarely, whereas some public TCRs were present in many individuals. When HLA alleles, especially DR and DQ, strongly co-occurred, attributing TCR associations to individual alleles was difficult. A further reported finding was that TCR beta sequences accurately predicted the HLA-A and HLA-B alleles for most subjects in the first cohort. In a later analysis, the rate of TCR association differed among HLA loci, with DRB1 alleles having the most associated TCRs and HLA-C alleles having the fewest. Roughly uniform sequencing depth across donors was assumed in presence/absence analyses, although this assumption may not hold. The classifier was reported to diagnose cytomegalovirus status with high specificity and sensitivity in both the original and validation cohorts. An earlier analysis of approximately 540 of the donors showed that most TCR beta V segments appeared in productive rearrangements either about 90% or about 30% of the time, which broadly matched IMGT annotations. According to a later analysis, parvovirus B19, influenza, CMV and Epstein-Barr virus appeared linked to several top co-occurrence clusters. In this cohort, only TCR beta chains were sequenced, and detectable features were limited by the absence of alpha or paired-chain data. Linkage disequilibrium might explain the correlated functional status among segregating V segments, but an unknown experimental factor could not be excluded. A cluster of highly shared sequence variants was judged likely to be a technical artifact of the sequencing pipeline. Compared with equally common non-associated chains, HLA-associated TCR beta chains in a later analysis were more clonally expanded and had lower generation probabilities. V-gene and J-gene trimming of TCR beta chains was associated with a missense DCLRE1C variant in a later genetic analysis, and the association was replicated in an independent cohort. HLA typing was unavailable for some donors at each locus, so association tests used only the typed subset. The study listed 150 to 200 TCR beta chains as associated with cytomegalovirus. In a later analysis, around 15,000 TCR beta sequences were associated with specific HLA alleles at a false discovery rate of 0.05. Fewer than 20 rarely observed V segments, including chromosome 9 orphons, were excluded from the earlier analysis of several hundred of the donors because counts were too low. The only immune exposure information available for the cohort was CMV serostatus. A later analysis found that most CMV-associated TCR beta chains appeared HLA-restricted, with HLA associations seemingly driven largely by CMV exposure. The authors suggested that the approach could potentially be generalized to other disease states and immunological phenotypes. According to a later genetic analysis, donors in an Asian-associated ancestry cluster had fewer N-insertions in productive TCRs than the approximately 670-donor mean.

This clone was recorded only once. No cognate antigen has been identified for it. Per-base qualities were not stored, and no clone one base away is much larger. V and J are trimmed by 5 bases and 0 bases, and the gene matches miss 6 bases of the junction. There are 15 amino acids in the CDR3, from cysteine to phenylalanine inclusive. The DNA shown is the 45-base CDR3, in frame from base 1. The germline V gene yields MNHNS for CDR1 and SASEGT for CDR2. The method behind the library was the immunoSEQ multiplex PCR assay. The multiplex PCR relied on a mix of 60 forward primers for TCR Vbeta segments and 13 reverse primers for TCR Jbeta segments. The CDR3 region of rearranged TCR beta genes was amplified from genomic DNA with a multiplex PCR assay. The Illumina HiSeq System was used to sequence the amplified TCR beta libraries as 87-base-pair reads. The study's own analysis went as follows. A later analysis counted tens of millions of unique TCR beta chains across the 650 to 700 repertoires, and some 11 million of these chains were shared by at least two donors. Raw reads were error-corrected and collapsed into unique sequences with a nearest-neighbor algorithm that merged closely related sequences to remove PCR and sequencing errors. To assign V, D and J gene segments, CDR3 sequences were aligned to IMGT reference sequences. Each retained sequence needed at least a six-nucleotide match to both a V gene segment and a J gene segment. Rearrangements were classified as productive when the CDR3 lacked stop codons and remained in frame with V and J, and all other rearrangements were classified as non-productive. Following IMGT convention, CDR3 was defined as the stretch from the second conserved V-encoded cysteine to the conserved J-encoded phenylalanine. In an earlier analysis of just under 600 of the donors, sequences lacking an unambiguous match to a single V gene segment were excluded. An earlier analysis of 450 to 650 of the donors called V segments functional above 56.7% productive rearrangements and segregating when the between-donor standard deviation exceeded 5%. A statistical classification framework was developed to diagnose cytomegalovirus status using the catalog of TCR beta chain sequences. In a later analysis, V and J genes were assigned by comparing TCR nucleotide sequences against IMGT/GENE-DB human TR gene sequences. Using the TCRdist pipeline, a later analysis assigned CDR3 sequences along with most-parsimonious VDJ recombination scenarios. A later analysis defined each TCR beta chain by its CDR3 amino acid sequence plus V-gene family, and excluded reads lacking a unique V-gene family. As a way to deal with suspected cross-contamination and a sequencing artifact, a later analysis dropped over 550 nucleotide sequences that were highly shared and had low generation probability. In a later analysis, a clonal expansion index for each public chain was calculated from normalized within-repertoire ranks of inferred template counts. A later analysis computed generation probabilities with a VDJ recombination model fitted to out-of-frame rearrangements, and checked the results against IGoR. In a later analysis, TCR-TCR, TCR-HLA and TCR-CMV co-occurrence was scored with hypergeometric tests, and a repertoire-size bias correction was applied to TCR pairs. A later analysis estimated false discovery rates by permuting HLA or CMV assignments 20 times. In a later analysis, co-occurring TCRs were grouped using DBSCAN, and TCRdist sequence similarity was added for clustering within HLA-allele-positive subsets. Repertoires with fewer than 30,000 or more than 120,000 public chains were left out of co-occurrence clustering, as were four to six repertoires with anomalous nucleotide sharing. Held by TCRdb, this immuneACCESS table contains in-frame sequences only and omits some clones. Under half of the omission traces to an unresolved V gene where checked; the cause of the rest is unknown. V, J and clone size derive from that table, while D and trimming were established from the DNA sequence. Present in this sample are 170,000 or so clones, roughly three quarters of which were seen just once. The ten largest clones represent 13% of the sample.

The cohort was made up of several hundred healthy bone marrow donors. At the time of sampling, all cohort members were nominally healthy, though unrecorded immune exposures were likely present. The donor was CMV seropositive and belonged to the group of about 290 seropositive cohort members. A peripheral blood sample was collected from each donor, and TCR beta sequencing was performed on peripheral blood mononuclear cells. Genomic DNA was extracted from the blood cell samples with the Qiagen DNeasy Blood Extraction Kit. This sequence was found in a woman aged 50 to 60 in good health and CMV-seropositive. The sample was PBMCs. The sequence links TRBV6-1 to TRBJ2-7; 8 junctional bases match TRBD1. For the CDR3, the sequence is CASSMTGANSYEQYF. The DNA reads as follows: TGTGCCAGCAGTATGACAGGGGCAAACTCCTACGAGCAGTACTTC.